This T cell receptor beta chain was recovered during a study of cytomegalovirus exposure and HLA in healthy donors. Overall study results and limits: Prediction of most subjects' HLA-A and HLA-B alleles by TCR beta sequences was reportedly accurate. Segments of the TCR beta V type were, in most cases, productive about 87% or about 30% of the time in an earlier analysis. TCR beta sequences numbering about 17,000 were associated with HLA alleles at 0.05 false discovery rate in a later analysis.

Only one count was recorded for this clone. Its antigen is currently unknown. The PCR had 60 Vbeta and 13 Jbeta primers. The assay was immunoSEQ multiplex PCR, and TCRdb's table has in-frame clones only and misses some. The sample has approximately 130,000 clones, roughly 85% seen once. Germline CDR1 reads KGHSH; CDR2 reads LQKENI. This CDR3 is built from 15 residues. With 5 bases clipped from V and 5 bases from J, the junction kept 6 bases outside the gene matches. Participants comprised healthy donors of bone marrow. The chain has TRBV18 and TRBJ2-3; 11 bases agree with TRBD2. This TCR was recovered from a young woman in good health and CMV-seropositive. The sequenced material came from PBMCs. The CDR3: CASSTGLAGLDTQYF. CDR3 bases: TGTGCCAGCTCAACAGGACTAGCGGGCTTAGATACGCAGTATTTT.